Reported below is one T cell receptor (beta chain). This clone's antigen is unknown. Base qualities are not at hand, and no much larger clone is one base apart. The donors were roughly 39 Caucasian individuals from Russia, aged roughly 6 to 90 years, who were systemically healthy. Roughly 9.5 milliliters of peripheral blood were drawn from each donor into EDTA-treated Vacutainer tubes. Ficoll-Paque density-gradient centrifugation was used to isolate PBMCs, with at least 6 million obtained per sample. Trizol reagent was used to extract total RNA from PBMCs, with at least 6 micrograms per sample. The percentages of naive CD45RAhigh/CD27high T cells were determined by flow cytometry on a PBMC aliquot from every donor. Preparation of the library involved 5' RACE. Sequencing took place on an Illumina HiSeq 2500. A second PCR of roughly 7 to 11 cycles was run with a J-beta primer mix and a sample-barcoded 5' primer. Each TCR beta cDNA molecule received a unique molecular identifier from a template-switch 5' adaptor carrying 12 random nucleotides. Each sample yielded at least 3 million CDR3-containing paired-end reads. First-strand cDNA was synthesized from all RNA with the Mint cDNA synthesis kit, primed by a TRBC-specific oligonucleotide. After uracil-DNA glycosylase treatment, a first 18-cycle PCR used universal primers M1SS and BC2_uni_R on all cDNA. The original pipeline was this. For normalization, 1 million high-quality reads, each with a distinct molecular identifier, were randomly selected from each sample. Reads with shared molecular identifiers were discarded instead of being binned into consensus sequences. MiTCR, run with a Q25 quality threshold and the strictest error-elimination algorithm, handled CDR3 identification, clonotype clustering and error correction. A nonparametric unseen species model using Euler transformation provided a lower-bound estimate of total TCR beta diversity. TCRdb reworked the public reads: Q25 trimming with fastp, MiXCR clone assembly, productive beta chains retained. Here each entry gathers all rows of one CDR3 protein and keeps the most common genes and DNA. What appears here as the V and J calls and clone size reflects TCRdb's work, not the paper's. The table for this sample lists about 970,000 distinct CDR3 sequences; approximately 50% of them were counted only once. Over 20% of the sample belongs to the ten largest clones.

This sample was taken from a study of blood T cells in healthy people across ages (dated by TCRdb to the mid-2010s). Context from the whole study: In model experiments, roughly one uniquely barcoded TCR beta cDNA molecule per two T cells was captured by template switching. Using the same blood draw, the study looked at two additional independent replicas of 1 million unique cDNA reads for two donors, one aged 18 to 30 and the other aged 80 or older. To avoid experimental bias, donors of different ages were spread randomly across the sequencing lanes. Four age groups were formed from the donors: young (average roughly 16 years), middle-aged (around 40), aged (roughly 58) and long-lived (around 82). Using deep sequencing normalized with unique cDNA molecular identifiers, the study measured how TCR beta repertoire diversity changes with age.

Beyond this particular receptor, the publication reports: Compared with the aged group, more naive CD4+ T cells, fewer expanded clones and increased TCR diversity were shown by the long-lived group, suggesting age selection. Observed TCR beta diversity correlated strongly with the percentage of naive T cells measured by flow cytometry. Because donor CMV infection status was unknown, age-related changes in expanded clonotypes were potentially confounded. Bulk unsorted PBMC profiling prevented conclusive comparison of naive and antigen-experienced compartments. Estimates of total diversity based on one million sequenced T cells were regarded as lower bounds and as underestimates. Observed TCR beta diversity per million T cells fell roughly linearly with age, and a significant reduction was already apparent by age around 36.

The V and J ends are trimmed by 10 bases and 4 bases, leaving 23 bases between them. Reading from cysteine to phenylalanine, the CDR3 counts 16 amino acids. The CDR3 DNA has 48 bases and is translated from base 1. The clonotype comes from a woman aged 55-69 years in good health. What was sequenced was blood. The chain joins TRBV12-3 or TRBV12-4 to TRBJ2-1, with the D segment identity uncertain. The CDR3 has the sequence CATPQSGAVGYNEQFF. The sequenced DNA is TGTGCCACCCCCCAATCCGGCGCGGTGGGGTACAATGAGCAGTTCTTC.